The 25 T cell receptor beta chains reported below all come from one sample, sequenced in a study of T cell changes during pregnancy in multiple sclerosis. Sequencing was performed with immunoSEQ multiplex PCR; in TCRdb, only in-frame clones are kept and a portion is missing. The sample records some 99,000 clones, under 95% being singletons. Source: peripheral blood, taken after pregnancy. The receptors originated from a female donor with multiple sclerosis, enrolled in a pregnancy study.

The DNA of the CDR3 is TGTGCCTGGAGTCCGGCGGAAGCTACATACAATGAGCAGTTCTTC. Its protein is CAWSPAEATYNEQFF. The chain combines TRBV30 with TRBJ2-1; D is undetermined. V lost 2 bases and J 4 bases, leaving 15 bases between the germline ends. Per the germline V gene, CDR1 is GTSNPN and CDR2 is SVGIG (reference sequence). CDR3 length: 15 amino acids.

The gene calls are TRBV10-3 and TRBJ2-3, with a tentative D call TRBD1 (5 bases). From germline, CDR1 is ENHRY and CDR2 SYGVKD. Trimming took 3 bases from V and 2 from J, leaving 15 bases between them. The CDR3 totals 16 residues. CDR3 region: CAISEEKRQSTDTQYF. The DNA for the CDR3 is TGTGCCATCAGTGAAGAGAAGCGACAGTCCACAGATACGCAGTATTTT.

The CDR3 is CASSSRDLYEQYF. The CDR3 bases are TGTGCCAGCAGCTCCCGGGACTTATACGAGCAGTACTTC. This chain joins TRBV5-4 and TRBJ2-7, with a possible D match to TRBD2 (6 bases). Trimming took 3 bases from V and 4 from J, leaving 11 bases between them. The CDR3 is 13 residues long. Germline CDR1 reads SGHNT; CDR2 reads YYREEE (reference sequence).

The chain is built from TRBV28 and TRBJ2-1; 16 nucleotides match TRBD2. The V and J ends lost 5 bases and 5 bases, in that order; junction bases with no gene match: 12. Germline CDR1 and CDR2: MDHEN and SYDVKM. This CDR3 has 19 residues. DNA for the CDR3: TGTGCCAGCAGTCCCGCGGGACTAGCGGGAGGGCCGATAAACAATGAGCAGTTCTTC. This codes for CASSPAGLAGGPINNEQFF. Combining the CDR3 with reference TRBV28 and TRBJ2-1 gives the whole variable domain DVKVTQSSRYLVKRTGEKVFLECVQDMDHENMFWYRQDPGLGLRLIYFSYDVKMKEKGDIPEGYSVSREKKERFSLILESASTNQTSMYLCASSPAGLAGGPINNEQFFGPGTRLTVL.

The rearrangement uses TRBV5-4 and TRBJ1-2, with unresolved D. V shed 0 bases and J shed 8 bases, with 17 bases lying between them. The CDR3 has 15 residues. Germline V gene lookup returns CDR1 SGHNT and CDR2 YYREEE (reference sequence). CDR3 nucleotides: TGTGCCAGCAGCTTGGCCGTGGCGTTGGGAGACGGCTACACCTTC. It translates to CASSLAVALGDGYTF.

For this clone: Other DNA sequences in this specimen translate into the identical CDR3. The chain's CDR3 is CASSLRDSYGYTF. CDR3 DNA: TGCGCCAGCAGCCTCCGGGATTCCTATGGCTACACCTTC. The genes are TRBV5-1 and TRBJ1-2, with D hard to call. This CDR3 is 13 amino acids long. Germline assignment: CDR1 SGHRS and CDR2 YFSETQ. The ends were cut back, 4 bases at V and 4 bases at J, with 11 bases in the middle.

CDR3 region: CASSVGQGTYGYTF. The CDR3 nucleotides read TGTGCCAGCAGTGTGGGACAGGGCACCTATGGCTACACCTTC. The V and J genes are TRBV25-1 and TRBJ1-2; 9 nucleotides agree with TRBD1. Losses at the gene ends were 4 bases for V and 4 bases for J; bases not matched to a gene: 4. Germline CDR1 MGHDK, CDR2 SYGVNS. The CDR3 runs 14 residues.

V is TRBV19 and J is TRBJ2-2; 10 nucleotides match TRBD2. The V gene end was trimmed by 6 bases and the J gene end by 3 bases; junction bases not matched to a gene: 4. The CDR3 has 15 amino acids. Per germline, CDR1 LNHDA and CDR2 SQIVND (reference sequence). CDR3: CASRRTSGDTGELFF. In DNA, the CDR3 is TGTGCCAGTAGACGGACTAGCGGAGACACCGGGGAGCTGTTTTTT.

The rearrangement joins TRBV18 to TRBJ2-1; TRBD2 matches at 9 bases. Germline assignment: CDR1 KGHSH and CDR2 LQKENI. V shed 2 bases and J 4 bases; nucleotides not matched to a gene: 6. CDR3 length: 16 amino acids. CDR3 sequence: CASSPTGTSRYNEQFF. As DNA, the CDR3 is TGTGCCAGCTCACCAACCGGGACTAGCCGGTACAATGAGCAGTTCTTC.

The rearrangement links TRBV5-1 to TRBJ2-7; D not resolved. The CDR3 loop spans 13 amino acids. CDR1 SGHRS and CDR2 YFSETQ come from the germline V gene. Deletions cut 1 base from V and 0 bases from J, with 5 bases between. The CDR3: CASSLRSSYEQYF. The CDR3 DNA reads TGCGCCAGCAGCTTGAGGAGCTCCTACGAGCAGTACTTC. The full variable domain, in which reference TRBV5-1 and TRBJ2-7 provide the parts outside the CDR3, is KAGVTQTPRYLIKTRGQQVTLSCSPISGHRSVSWYQQTPGQGLQFLFEYFSETQRNKGNFPGRFSGRQFSNSRSEMNVSTLELGDSALYLCASSLRSSYEQYFGPGTRLTVT.

V is TRBV5-1 and J is TRBJ2-7; a weak D match, TRBD2 (7 bases). The length of the CDR3 is 15 residues. V lost 4 bases, J lost 7 bases, and 21 bases lay in between. Germline V lookup: CDR1 SGHRS, CDR2 YFSETQ. The CDR3 is CASSRGQAGLLEQYF. The CDR3 nucleotides read TGCGCCAGCAGCCGGGGACAAGCGGGACTACTAGAGCAGTACTTC.

The chain joins TRBV19 to TRBJ2-7; TRBD1 agrees at 9 bases. Germline CDR1 and CDR2: LNHDA and SQIVND (reference sequence). J lost 0 bases, V lost 7 bases, and 7 bases had no gene match. This CDR3 has 15 amino acids. Here the CDR3 reads CASTPGQGLSYEQYF. In DNA, the CDR3 is TGTGCCAGTACTCCGGGACAGGGACTCTCCTACGAGCAGTACTTC.

The J gene is TRBJ2-7, the V gene TRBV28, with D perhaps TRBD1 (5 bases). CDR1 MDHEN and CDR2 SYDVKM come from the germline V gene. This CDR3 contains 15 residues. The V gene lost 2 bases and the J gene lost 1 base, with 12 bases spanning the gap. This chain's CDR3 is CASSLGPSGSYEQYF. The DNA for the CDR3 is TGTGCCAGCAGTTTAGGACCTTCAGGGTCCTACGAGCAGTACTTC. The full variable domain, completed using reference TRBV28 and TRBJ2-7, is DVKVTQSSRYLVKRTGEKVFLECVQDMDHENMFWYRQDPGLGLRLIYFSYDVKMKEKGDIPEGYSVSREKKERFSLILESASTNQTSMYLCASSLGPSGSYEQYFGPGTRLTVT.

The gene calls are TRBV13 and TRBJ2-7; TRBD1 matches 8 bases. This CDR3 region has 13 residues. The germline V gene encodes CDR1 PRHDT and CDR2 FYEKMQ (reference sequence). J gave up 3 bases and V 7 bases, and 5 bases lay outside the gene matches. The chain's CDR3 is CASNQGQGYEQYF. The CDR3 nucleotides are TGTGCCAGCAACCAAGGACAGGGCTACGAGCAGTACTTC.

This rearrangement joins TRBV9 to TRBJ2-1; 11 bases are shared with TRBD2. The J segment lost 4 bases and the V segment lost 4 bases, leaving 7 bases of the junction unmatched. The CDR3 extends over 16 amino acids. Germline V CDR1 and CDR2: SGDLS, YYNGEE. CDR3 sequence: CASSPRLAGLYNEQFF. The DNA for the CDR3 is TGTGCCAGCAGCCCAAGACTAGCGGGACTGTACAATGAGCAGTTCTTC.

The chain combines TRBV5-1 with TRBJ2-7, with D perhaps TRBD1 (6 bases). V lost 0 bases and J 0 bases, leaving 10 bases between the germline ends. The V gene's germline CDR1 is SGHRS and CDR2 YFSETQ. CDR3 length: 15 amino acids. The CDR3 loop reads CASSLDRTVSYEQYF. The CDR3 DNA is TGCGCCAGCAGCTTGGACAGGACAGTCTCCTACGAGCAGTACTTC.

The chain links TRBV19 to TRBJ1-4; 8 bases are shared with TRBD1. Germline trimming cut 9 bases from V and 3 bases from J; bases unmatched to any gene: 12. The CDR3 covers 16 residues. The germline V gene encodes CDR1 LNHDA and CDR2 SQIVND (reference sequence). CDR3 region: CASTRDRHLANEKLFF. The CDR3 coding sequence is TGTGCCAGCACCCGGGACAGGCATCTCGCTAATGAAAAACTGTTTTTT.

The chain links TRBV7-8 to TRBJ2-2; 10 bases agree with TRBD2. The CDR3 loop spans 14 amino acids. Germline V gene sequence: CDR1 SGHVS, CDR2 FQNEAQ. The V segment lost 8 bases and the J segment 6 bases; nucleotides outside the gene matches: 6. In DNA, the CDR3 is TGTGCCAGCCGTGGGCTAGCGGGAGCCGGGGAGCTGTTTTTT. Amino acid sequence: CASRGLAGAGELFF.

The genes are TRBV11-2 and TRBJ2-5; 9 bases agree with TRBD2. Germline CDR1 SGHAT, CDR2 FQNNGV. The J segment lost 2 bases and the V segment lost 5 bases, leaving 9 bases of the junction unmatched. The CDR3 contains 16 residues. In DNA form, the CDR3 reads TGTGCCAGCAGCCCCCGCCTAGCGGGGTCTCAAGAGACCCAGTACTTC. Residues: CASSPRLAGSQETQYF.

V and J are TRBV25-1 and TRBJ1-2; no clear D. The CDR3 spans 14 residues. Trimming left V 4 bases short and J 4 bases short, with 13 bases between. Germline CDR1 and CDR2: MGHDK and SYGVNS. The CDR3 DNA is TGTGCCAGCAGTGGACTAGGGCTGACCTATGGCTACACCTTC. As protein: CASSGLGLTYGYTF.

The V and J genes are TRBV7-6 and TRBJ2-1; 9 nucleotides line up with TRBD2. Germline lookup yields CDR1 SGHVS and CDR2 FNYEAQ. The CDR3 is made up of 16 amino acids. The J segment lost 8 bases and the V segment lost 1 base, leaving 9 bases of the junction unmatched. CDR3 region: CASSLDIGLATDEQFF. Written as DNA, the CDR3 is TGTGCCAGCAGCTTAGATATCGGACTAGCGACCGATGAGCAGTTCTTC.

This clone was detected once. The V call is TRBV19, the J call TRBJ1-3, with a tentative D call TRBD1 (5 bases). The CDR3 runs to 15 residues. The germline gives CDR1 LNHDA, CDR2 SQIVND (reference sequence). V lost 5 bases and J 0 bases, leaving 11 bases between the germline ends. The chain's CDR3 is CASSQGWDSGNTIYF. CDR3 bases: TGTGCCAGTAGTCAGGGATGGGACTCTGGAAACACCATATATTTT.

This chain uses TRBV5-1 with TRBJ2-1; D not resolved. Germline CDR1 reads SGHRS; CDR2 reads YFSETQ. This CDR3 spans 14 amino acids. V was pared by 1 base and J by 0 bases, with 5 bases between. The CDR3 nucleotides are TGCGCCAGCAGCTTGTCCAACTCCTACAATGAGCAGTTCTTC. Amino acids: CASSLSNSYNEQFF.

The V call is TRBV27, the J call TRBJ2-1; weak D call: TRBD1 (7 bases). This CDR3 is built from 13 residues. CDR1 MNHEY and CDR2 SMNVEV come from the germline V gene (reference sequence). V lost 6 bases to trimming and J lost 9 bases, with 15 bases between them. The CDR3 DNA sequence: TGTGCCAGCAGATCGCAGGGGGAGGTTGAGCAGTTCTTC. Amino acid sequence: CASRSQGEVEQFF.

The chain joins TRBV7-5 to TRBJ2-7; the listed D gene, TRBD1, was not tested against the DNA. TRBV7-5 is a pseudogene locus. The CDR3 sequence is 17 residues long. The chain's CDR3 is CVRSLHRPGTGDYEQYF. The CDR3 DNA reads as TGTGTCAGAAGCTTACACCGCCCCGGGACAGGGGACTACGAGCAGTACTTC.